This T cell receptor beta chain was documented in a study of blood T cell repertoires in COVID-19. As for the study in general: Material from acute and convalescent COVID-19 was sourced from the United States, Italy and Spain. From T cells, B-cell-depleted T cells, or PBMCs came the material, which was cDNA or gDNA.

V lost 0 bases, J lost 1 base, and 16 bases lay in between. The length of the CDR3 is 18 residues. TCRdb keeps only in-frame clones here, not all; method: immunoSEQ multiplex PCR. The table lists 45,000 to 60,000 clones, around 83% of them singletons, with 1.5% to 2% in the top ten. The clonotype was recovered from a woman aged 55-69 years with acute or convalescent COVID-19. J is TRBJ1-3 and V is TRBV23-1, with unresolved D. TRBV23-1 falls under the ORF class, with uncertain function. The sample was peripheral blood. The CDR3 reads CASSQSNSILFSGNTIYF. The CDR3 nucleotides read TGCGCCAGCAGTCAATCGAACAGCATATTATTTTCTGGAAACACCATATATTTT.